These T cell receptor beta chains were read from a single sample in a study of early T cells in non-severe SARS-CoV-2 infection. TCRdb used MiXCR to reprocess the 5' RACE reads, holding one entry per CDR3 protein. This sample has tens of thousands of distinct CDR3 sequences; 16% occur once, and the top ten carry approximately 5.1%. The specimen was whole blood, collected at baseline. The receptors come from an adult who was a healthcare worker with PCR-confirmed SARS-CoV-2 infection or an uninfected control (not recorded which). The CDR3 runs from the conserved cysteine through the conserved F or W. The order of the fields is V gene, D gene, clone size, J gene, CDR3 protein, CDR3 DNA. A D gene is named only where the DNA matches it firmly. Clone size appears in some rows only: once, few, many, or a class for an expanded clone.

>TRBV7-2|-|-|TRBJ2-3
CASSLEVRGTDTQYF
TGTGCCAGCAGCTTAGAGGTGCGGGGCACAGATACGCAGTATTTT
>TRBV6-6|-|few|TRBJ1-1
CASSYLPGGWNTEAFF
TGTGCCAGCAGTTACCTACCCGGGGGGTGGAACACTGAAGCTTTCTTT
>TRBV7-8|-|-|TRBJ2-6
CASSLDSGGANVLTF
TGTGCCAGCAGCTTAGACAGCGGTGGGGCCAACGTCCTGACTTTC
>TRBV12-3/TRBV12-4|-|few|TRBJ2-1
CASSPGERIGDFNEQFF
TGTGCCAGCAGCCCCGGGGAGCGGATAGGGGACTTCAATGAGCAGTTCTTC
>TRBV11-1|TRBD2|once|TRBJ2-7
CASSKRLAGVGEQYF
TGTGCCAGCAGCAAGAGACTAGCGGGAGTAGGGGAGCAGTACTTC
>TRBV20-1|-|-|TRBJ2-3
CSARAQGDTQYF
TGCAGTGCTAGGGCCCAGGGAGATACGCAGTATTTT
>TRBV12-3/TRBV12-4|-|-|TRBJ2-1
CASSPNGRAYNEQFF
TGTGCCAGCAGTCCGAACGGAAGGGCCTACAATGAGCAGTTCTTC
>TRBV18|-|-|TRBJ1-1
CASSPQQVVHTEAFF
TGTGCCAGCTCACCACAGCAGGTCGTTCACACTGAAGCTTTCTTT
>TRBV3-1|-|many|TRBJ2-3
CASSHGLAADTQYF
TGTGCCAGCAGCCATGGCCTAGCCGCAGATACGCAGTATTTT
>TRBV7-9|-|-|TRBJ2-3
CASSLRGGLNTDTQYF
TGTGCCAGCAGTTTAAGGGGGGGCCTAAACACAGATACGCAGTATTTT
>TRBV2|-|few|TRBJ1-1
CASSGILNTEAFF
TGTGCCAGCAGTGGGATCTTGAACACTGAAGCTTTCTTT
>TRBV11-2|-|-|TRBJ2-3
CASSLAGSLPPDTQYF
TGTGCCAGCAGCTTAGCGGGCAGCCTGCCCCCAGATACGCAGTATTTT
>TRBV24-1|-|few|TRBJ2-7
CATDLGGNEQYF
TGTGCCACGGACCTCGGGGGCAACGAGCAGTACTTC
>TRBV3-1|-|-|TRBJ2-7
CASSFRGTEGEQYF
TGTGCCAGCAGCTTTCGGGGGACGGAGGGGGAGCAGTACTTC
>TRBV10-1|TRBD2|-|TRBJ2-1
CASSESTGRAWYEQFF
TGCGCCAGCAGTGAGTCGACGGGGAGGGCCTGGTATGAGCAGTTCTTC
>TRBV6-5|TRBD1|-|TRBJ1-1
CASSHRTGYLEAFF
TGTGCCAGCAGCCATAGGACAGGGTACCTCGAAGCTTTCTTT
>TRBV5-4|-|-|TRBJ2-3
CASSTGTLTDTQYF
TGTGCCAGCAGCACCGGGACTCTAACAGATACGCAGTATTTT
>TRBV20-1|TRBD2|-|TRBJ2-7
CSASAGGPPYEQYF
TGCAGTGCTAGCGCGGGAGGGCCTCCATACGAGCAGTACTTC
>TRBV20-1|TRBD1|-|TRBJ2-3
CSAIRQGAGGTDTQYF
TGCAGTGCTATCCGACAGGGGGCAGGTGGAACAGATACGCAGTATTTT
>TRBV5-4|-|few|TRBJ2-3
CASSRDASTDTQYF
TGTGCCAGCAGCCGCGACGCTAGCACAGATACGCAGTATTTT
>TRBV6-1|-|-|TRBJ1-1
CASSETSYTEAFF
TGTGCCAGCAGTGAAACGTCTTACACTGAAGCTTTCTTT
>TRBV10-3|TRBD1|few|TRBJ2-5
CAIRQGWTQYF
TGTGCCATCAGACAGGGGTGGACCCAGTACTTC